This T cell receptor beta chain was identified during a study of metastatic and nonmetastatic thyroid tumors. Per the germline V gene, CDR1 is SGHAT and CDR2 is FQDESV (reference sequence). The CDR3 is made up of 15 amino acids. V was shortened by 0 bases and J by 2 bases, with 8 bases between the two germline ends. Patients underwent thyroid surgery, and none had received any treatment before it. Concerning this clone: A read error may be the cause here, since a much bigger clone is one base away.

TCRdb re-called clones from the PCR reads using MiXCR. The sample has fewer than 100,000 clones; under 15% are singletons. The sequenced material came from blood. This TCR was sampled from a female donor with papillary thyroid cancer or a benign thyroid nodule (not recorded which). Some clones in this sample may be carry-over from other donors' samples. The V gene is TRBV11-1, the J gene TRBJ2-1, with D possibly TRBD1 on 5 matching bases. CDR3 DNA sequence: TGTGCCAGCAGCTTAGCGGTGGGGCCCTACAATGAGCAGTTCTTC. Translated: CASSLAVGPYNEQFF. Full variable domain (rest looked up from reference TRBV11-1 and TRBJ2-1): EAEVAQSPRYKITEKSQAVAFWCDPISGHATLYWYRQILGQGPELLVQFQDESVVDDSQLPKDRFSAERLKGVDSTLKIQPAELGDSAMYLCASSLAVGPYNEQFFGPGTRLTVL.